This TCR beta chain was captured by sequencing in a study of T cells in Graves' hyperthyroidism and ophthalmopathy. Overall study: Once the initial diagnosis was made, peripheral blood was obtained before any treatment.

Findings of the study overall: From stable hyperthyroidism, ophthalmopathy was separated by a 13 V-J model.

Stable Graves' hyperthyroidism meant no ophthalmopathy progression within 18 months. Germline CDR1 SEHNR, CDR2 FQNEAQ (reference sequence). The V end lost 3 bases, the J end lost 5 bases, and 26 bases lay between the germline ends. This CDR3 has 18 residues. This clonotype was counted ten times or more. Its target is not known. RNA transcripts were the template for amplifying TCR beta CDR3 regions. Using the HTBI primer set, a first-round RT-PCR was run on the TCR CDR3. MiXCR, run by TCRdb on the multiplex PCR reads, gives a single entry per CDR3 protein. The data show over 500,000 distinct CDR3 sequences, with approximately 15% seen just once and around 13% held by the top ten.

The clonotype comes from a woman aged 40 to 50 with Graves' hyperthyroidism. V usage is TRBV7-9 and J usage is TRBJ2-7; D is ambiguous. Sequenced material: blood. CDR3 sequence: CASSFQNGEWGTIDEQYF. CDR3 sequence (DNA): TGTGCCAGCAGCTTTCAGAACGGCGAATGGGGAACTATTGACGAGCAGTACTTC.